These T cell receptor beta chains were read from a single sample in a study of blood T cell repertoires in COVID-19. Sequencing used immunoSEQ multiplex PCR; TCRdb keeps in-frame clones, though not all of them. The table records roughly 18,000 clones, roughly 89% of them present only once. What was sequenced was peripheral blood. The receptors come from a man aged 60 to 75 with active COVID-19. Each CDR3 is given with its conserved first and last residue. A D gene is named only where the DNA matches it firmly. Clone size is stated in some rows and not others, as once, few, many or a class when expanded.

cdr3_aa	cdr3_nt	v_call	j_call	d_call	clone_size
CASSLQGTSGDQETQYF	TGTGCCAGCAGCCTGCAGGGAACTAGCGGGGACCAAGAGACCCAGTACTTC	TRBV28	TRBJ2-5	TRBD2	.
CASSPLRVRHF	TGTGCCAGCAGCCCCCTCCGGGTCCGGCATTTT	TRBV3-1/TRBV3-2	TRBJ1-5	.	.
CASSPDRDTKAFF	TGTGCCAGCTCACCTGACCGGGACACCAAAGCTTTCTTT	TRBV18	TRBJ1-1	.	.
CASSLGTGGYYEQYF	TGTGCCAGCAGCCTCGGGACAGGGGGTTACTACGAGCAGTACTTC	TRBV7-3	TRBJ2-7	TRBD1	.
CASSQLGPDTGELFF	TGCGCCAGCAGCCAGCTGGGGCCCGACACCGGGGAGCTGTTTTTT	TRBV4-3	TRBJ2-2	.	.
CASSVSGPVNEKLFF	TGTGCCAGCAGTGTGTCAGGGCCCGTCAATGAAAAACTGTTTTTT	TRBV2	TRBJ1-4	.	.
CASSILVNTEAFF	TGTGCCAGTAGTATTTTAGTGAACACTGAAGCTTTCTTT	TRBV19	TRBJ1-1	.	.
CAIRSTGDSGEQYF	TGTGCCATCAGGAGCACAGGGGATTCGGGTGAGCAGTACTTC	TRBV10-3	TRBJ2-7	TRBD1	.
CASSPRINYGYTF	TGTGCCAGTAGTCCCAGGATTAACTATGGCTACACCTTC	TRBV19	TRBJ1-2	.	.
CASTDRVFANEKLFF	TGTGCCAGCACCGACAGGGTGTTCGCTAATGAAAAACTGTTTTTT	TRBV7-8	TRBJ1-4	TRBD1	.
CATSRDYVETEAFF	TGTGCCACCAGCAGAGATTATGTGGAGACTGAAGCTTTCTTT	TRBV15	TRBJ1-1	.	.
CASSLGRRGAYYGYTF	TGTGCCAGCAGTTTGGGGCGCAGGGGTGCTTACTATGGCTACACCTTC	TRBV28	TRBJ1-2	.	.
CASSRPMQADAYEQYF	TGCGCCAGCAGCCGACCCATGCAAGCGGACGCCTACGAGCAGTACTTC	TRBV5-1	TRBJ2-7	.	.
CASSEAGTFGYTF	TGTGCCAGCAGTGAAGCCGGGACTTTTGGCTACACCTTC	TRBV2	TRBJ1-2	.	.
CASSQDLSYGYTF	TGCGCCAGCAGCCAAGATCTAAGCTATGGCTACACCTTC	TRBV4-3	TRBJ1-2	.	.
CSALRREGEKLFF	TGCAGCGCCTTAAGGCGGGAGGGTGAAAAACTGTTTTTT	TRBV29-1	TRBJ1-4	.	.
CAISFSQYTGELFF	TGTGCCATCAGTTTCTCACAGTACACCGGGGAGCTGTTTTTT	TRBV10-3	TRBJ2-2	.	.
CASSFGTGGTEAFF	TGTGCCAGCAGCTTTGGGACAGGGGGCACTGAAGCTTTCTTT	TRBV5-6	TRBJ1-1	TRBD1	few
CASSLGRHTYEQYF	TGTGCCAGCAGCTTGGGGCGGCACACCTACGAGCAGTACTTC	TRBV7-2	TRBJ2-7	.	.
CASSPKGLGYGYTF	TGTGCCAGTAGTCCGAAGGGACTGGGCTATGGCTACACCTTC	TRBV19	TRBJ1-2	.	.
CASSYSVIKETQYF	TGTGCCAGCAGTTATTCAGTAATCAAAGAGACCCAGTACTTC	TRBV6-1	TRBJ2-5	.	.
CAWTPGQGKAFF	TGTGCCTGGACCCCAGGACAGGGAAAAGCTTTCTTT	TRBV30	TRBJ1-1	TRBD1	.
CASSQDHEQVVKGYTF	TGTGCCAGCAGCCAAGATCACGAACAGGTCGTAAAGGGCTACACCTTC	TRBV4-2	TRBJ1-2	.	.
CASSLAGSGNTEAFF	TGTGCCAGCAGCTTGGCCGGCTCGGGGAACACTGAAGCTTTCTTT	TRBV5-8	TRBJ1-1	.	.
CASSQAGGRKLFF	TGTGCCAGCAGCCAGGCCGGGGGGAGGAAACTGTTTTTT	TRBV7-2	TRBJ1-4	.	once
CASSPRGGAVEQYF	TGTGCCAGCAGCCCTCGTGGGGGGGCTGTCGAGCAGTACTTC	TRBV3-1/TRBV3-2	TRBJ2-7	.	.
CASSLRRGRADEKLFF	TGTGCCAGCAGCTTACGGAGGGGTAGGGCGGATGAAAAACTGTTTTTT	TRBV11-2	TRBJ1-4	.	.
CSVAGTGVFGYTF	TGCAGCGTGGCCGGGACAGGGGTTTTTGGCTACACCTTC	TRBV29-1	TRBJ1-2	TRBD1	.
CATKRSGQGNYEQYF	TGTGCCACCAAGAGGTCCGGGCAGGGAAACTACGAGCAGTACTTC	TRBV15	TRBJ2-7	.	.
CASSFTDSLDEQYF	TGTGCCAGCAGCTTCACGGACAGTTTGGACGAGCAGTACTTC	TRBV21-1	TRBJ2-7	.	.
CASSVVRGSGANVLTF	TGTGCCAGCAGCGTAGTACGAGGCTCTGGGGCCAACGTCCTGACTTTC	TRBV9	TRBJ2-6	.	.
CASSLSGGLSTQYF	TGTGCCAGCAGTTTGAGTGGGGGCCTAAGTACGCAGTATTTT	TRBV28	TRBJ2-3	.	.
CAWRPGSSYNEQFF	TGTGCCTGGAGGCCAGGAAGCTCCTACAATGAGCAGTTCTTC	TRBV30	TRBJ2-1	.	once
CASSLGARGKNQPQHF	TGTGCCAGCAGCTTAGGGGCCAGGGGGAAAAATCAGCCCCAGCATTTT	TRBV11-3	TRBJ1-5	TRBD1	.
CASSRGQGETQYF	TGTGCCAGCTCACGAGGACAGGGGGAGACCCAGTACTTC	TRBV18	TRBJ2-5	TRBD1	.
CASSPTGKIGNTIYF	TGTGCCAGCAGTCCCACAGGGAAGATAGGAAACACCATATATTTT	TRBV28	TRBJ1-3	.	.
CASSYTLLAGGNEQFF	TGCGCCAGCAGCTACACACTACTAGCGGGAGGCAATGAGCAGTTCTTC	TRBV5-1	TRBJ2-1	TRBD2	.
CASSRQGPNEQFF	TGTGCCAGCAGCAGACAGGGTCCCAATGAGCAGTTCTTC	TRBV3-1/TRBV3-2	TRBJ2-1	TRBD1	.